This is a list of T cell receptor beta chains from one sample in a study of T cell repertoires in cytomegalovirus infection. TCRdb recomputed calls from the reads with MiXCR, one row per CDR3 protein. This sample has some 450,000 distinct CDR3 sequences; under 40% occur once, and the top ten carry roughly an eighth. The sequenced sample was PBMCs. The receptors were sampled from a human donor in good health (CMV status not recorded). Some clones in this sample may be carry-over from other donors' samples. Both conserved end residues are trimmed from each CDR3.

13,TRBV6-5,ASSQNRDRRYEQY
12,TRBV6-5,ASRPGQGAQTQY
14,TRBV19,ASSRDRTGLDSPLH
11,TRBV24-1,ATSREKNTEAF
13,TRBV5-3,ASSFVTSKLRGYT
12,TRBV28,ASSTGQTYQPQH
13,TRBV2,ASSHQQGPNQPQH
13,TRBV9,ASSVAGGAGDTQY
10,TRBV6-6,ASSAYNSPLH
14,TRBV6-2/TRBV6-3,ASSPSPRTGGETQY
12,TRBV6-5,ASRIHGGGNEQY
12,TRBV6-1,ASSGGQGYQPQH
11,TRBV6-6,ASSTGGRGGYT
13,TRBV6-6,ASSKGGTRTGELF
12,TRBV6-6,ASTSLTKYTEAF
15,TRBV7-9,ASSSASLWGAQDEQY
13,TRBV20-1,SANSGGASYNEQF
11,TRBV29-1,SSYRGGGGEAF
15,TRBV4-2,ASSQEGPKAGSSPLH
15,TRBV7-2,ASTRGGGPRANYGYT
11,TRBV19,ASILARGTEAF
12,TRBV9,ASSRQGTDEKLF
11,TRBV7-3,ASSLRTGYEQY
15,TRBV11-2,ASSIDRPVGRANVLT
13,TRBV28,ASSTTSGASYEQY
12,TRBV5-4,ASSPGTGQETQY
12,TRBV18,ASSPKLSTDTQY
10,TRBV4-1,ASSQEDSQQF
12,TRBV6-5,ASSYALTGIGYT
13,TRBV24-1,ATSDPVGGPYGYT
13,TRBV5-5,ASSRDPGQNYGYT
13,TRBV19,ASSIELGSYNEQF
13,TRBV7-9,ASSSTTGPNAEAF
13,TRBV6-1,ASRTDRGLGNEQF
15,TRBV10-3,AISEGTRELKDTEAF
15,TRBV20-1,SARAVAGGINTGELF
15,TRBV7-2,ASSLDPEDYLQETQY
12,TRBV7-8,ASSLELGQGKQY
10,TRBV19,ASRVWDHPQH
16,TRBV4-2,ASSPRSTTSNRSYEQY
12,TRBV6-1,ASSEQTGAGGYT
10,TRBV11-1,ASSATGTEYF
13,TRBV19,ASSPSGGAGYEQY
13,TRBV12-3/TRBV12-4,ASTIGARTTDTQY
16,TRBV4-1,ASSQDPSIWTANTEAF
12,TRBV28,ASSFGAGYYEQY
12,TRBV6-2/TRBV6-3,ASSARTANSPLH